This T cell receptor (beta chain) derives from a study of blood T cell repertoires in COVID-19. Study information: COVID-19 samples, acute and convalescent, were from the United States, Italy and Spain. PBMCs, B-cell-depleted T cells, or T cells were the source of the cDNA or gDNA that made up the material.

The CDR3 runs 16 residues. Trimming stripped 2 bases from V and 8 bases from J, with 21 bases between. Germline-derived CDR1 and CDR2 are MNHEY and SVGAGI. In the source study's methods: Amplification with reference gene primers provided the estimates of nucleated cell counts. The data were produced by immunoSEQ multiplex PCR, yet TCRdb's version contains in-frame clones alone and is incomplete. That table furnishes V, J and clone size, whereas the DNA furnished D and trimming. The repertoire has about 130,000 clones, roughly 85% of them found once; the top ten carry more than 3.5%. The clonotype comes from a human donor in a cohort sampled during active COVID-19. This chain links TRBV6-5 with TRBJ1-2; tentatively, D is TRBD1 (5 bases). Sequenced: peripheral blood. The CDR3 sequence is CASSYRGEEGWKGYTF. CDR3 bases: TGTGCCAGCAGTTACCGGGGAGAGGAGGGGTGGAAGGGCTACACCTTC.